Presented here are 21 T cell receptor beta chains from one specimen sequenced in a study of blood T cell repertoires in COVID-19 (dated by TCRdb to between 2020 and 2021). The library was obtained by the immunoSEQ multiplex PCR assay. Imported from immuneACCESS, the table was reduced by TCRdb to in-frame sequences with V and J called. These copies leave out some clones; in studies compared against another copy, an unresolved V gene accounts for under half, and the cause of the remainder is not known. This sample gives more than 200,000 clones in total; around 86% of them show up just once. Of the sample, more than 9% falls within the top ten clones. The sequenced material came from peripheral blood. The receptors were gathered from a man aged 50-59 years with COVID-19, enrolled during active disease.

The rearrangement uses TRBV25-1 and TRBJ1-1; 10 bases are shared with TRBD1. This CDR3 comprises 14 residues. The junction had 5 bases not matched to a gene; V was cut back by 6 bases and J by 4 bases. The germline gives CDR1 MGHDK, CDR2 SYGVNS. CDR3 residues: CASRTGGWGTEAFF. In DNA, the CDR3 is TGTGCCAGCAGGACAGGGGGCTGGGGCACTGAAGCTTTCTTT.

This clone occurred a few times. The rearrangement links TRBV5-1 to TRBJ1-1; D is unclear. The CDR3 length is 14 residues. The germline V gene encodes CDR1 SGHRS and CDR2 YFSETQ. Between the trimmed V and J ends, which lost 0 bases and 1 base, there was a span of 7 bases. The CDR3 DNA reads as TGCGCCAGCAGCTTGGACACAGCGAACACTGAAGCTTTCTTT. This gives the protein CASSLDTANTEAFF.

V usage is TRBV3-1 (or the pseudogene TRBV3-2) and J usage is TRBJ2-3; 8 nucleotides align to TRBD2. The germline CDR1 and CDR2 sequences are LGHDT and YNNKEL (reference sequence). With 4 bases clipped from V and 1 base from J, the junction kept 10 bases outside the gene matches. The CDR3 loop spans 17 amino acids. This chain's CDR3 is CASSRRGSGARTDTQYF. The CDR3 region has the DNA TGTGCCAGCAGCCGCCGGGGTAGCGGGGCCCGCACAGATACGCAGTATTTT.

This chain connects TRBV27 to TRBJ1-4; D is possibly TRBD1 (5 bases). CDR3 length: 16 amino acids. Germline CDR1 and CDR2: MNHEY and SMNVEV (reference sequence). The germline V and J ends were trimmed by 6 bases and 7 bases, with 21 bases remaining between them. CDR3 DNA: TGTGCCAGCAGCCTCAATTCGGGGGTCGCTGGTGAAAAACTGTTTTTT. It yields the protein CASSLNSGVAGEKLFF.

The chain employs TRBV6-5 and TRBJ1-1, with D hard to call. The germline V and J ends were trimmed by 0 bases and 4 bases, with 12 bases remaining between them. Germline V gene sequence: CDR1 MNHEY, CDR2 SVGAGI. This CDR3 has 15 residues. The CDR3 DNA is TGTGCCAGCAGTTACTCGAACAATCTAGGCACTGAAGCTTTCTTT. Its protein product is CASSYSNNLGTEAFF.

This clone occurred once. The chain is built from TRBV5-1 and TRBJ2-1; TRBD2 is a possible D gene (6 bases). Deletions cut 0 bases from V and 7 bases from J, with 8 bases between. The CDR3 covers 13 residues. Germline assignment: CDR1 SGHRS and CDR2 YFSETQ. The CDR3 sequence: CASSLASENEQFF. DNA of the CDR3: TGCGCCAGCAGCTTGGCTAGCGAAAATGAGCAGTTCTTC. The variable domain in full, completed from reference TRBV5-1 and TRBJ2-1, reads KAGVTQTPRYLIKTRGQQVTLSCSPISGHRSVSWYQQTPGQGLQFLFEYFSETQRNKGNFPGRFSGRQFSNSRSEMNVSTLELGDSALYLCASSLASENEQFFGPGTRLTVL.

Of note for this clone: Additional DNA sequences in this sample encode the identical CDR3. The J gene is TRBJ1-1, the V gene TRBV7-2; 7 positions agree with TRBD1. With 1 base clipped from V and 5 bases from J, the junction kept 1 base outside the gene matches. Germline lookup yields CDR1 SGHTA and CDR2 FQGNSA. This CDR3 contains 13 residues. As DNA, the CDR3 is TGTGCCAGCAGCTTAGGACAGGGTACTGAAGCTTTCTTT. Its protein product is CASSLGQGTEAFF. Looking up the rest from reference TRBV7-2 and TRBJ1-1 gives the full variable domain: GAGVSQSPSNKVTEKGKDVELRCDPISGHTALYWYRQSLGQGLEFLIYFQGNSAPDKSGLPSDRFSAERTGGSVSTLTIQRTQQEDSAVYLCASSLGQGTEAFFGQGTRLTVV.

V and J are TRBV2 and TRBJ1-2; 8 bases are shared with TRBD1. J lost 6 bases, V lost 4 bases, and 4 bases had no gene match. Germline lookup yields CDR1 SNHLY and CDR2 FYNNEI. The CDR3 spans 13 residues. The CDR3 nucleotides read TGTGCCAGCAGTGTTGGACAGGGCGATGGCTACACCTTC. Translation gives CASSVGQGDGYTF.

The V call is TRBV9, the J call TRBJ2-5; perhaps TRBD1 as D (7 bases). Looked up from germline, CDR1 is SGDLS and CDR2 is YYNGEE. V lost 4 bases and J 7 bases, leaving 20 bases between the germline ends. This CDR3 spans 15 amino acids. In DNA, the CDR3 is TGTGCCAGCAGCCCAAGAGACGACCAGGGGGGGACCCAGTACTTC. Translated, it gives CASSPRDDQGGTQYF.

The gene calls are TRBV11-2 and TRBJ2-5; no clear D gene. Per germline, CDR1 SGHAT and CDR2 FQNNGV. The CDR3 is 13 amino acids. Trimming removed 4 bases from V and 5 bases from J, with 11 bases in between. CDR3 residues: CASSSSVRETQYF. CDR3 bases: TGTGCCAGCAGCTCTTCGGTCCGTGAGACCCAGTACTTC.

In its sample, this clone was seen once. The V call is TRBV10-3, the J call TRBJ1-2, with TRBD1 identical over 9 bases. The V and J ends lost 2 bases and 6 bases, in that order; junction bases with no gene match: 4. Germline values: CDR1 ENHRY, CDR2 SYGVKD. The CDR3 totals 14 residues. The CDR3 region is CAISEPDRGDGYTF. In DNA form, the CDR3 reads TGTGCCATCAGTGAGCCTGACAGGGGGGATGGCTACACCTTC.

The rearrangement joins TRBV29-1 to TRBJ2-1; 8 bases align to TRBD2. Germline V gene lookup returns CDR1 SQVTM and CDR2 ANQGSEA. The ends lost 4 bases at V and 4 bases at J; junction bases unmatched: 6. The CDR3 totals 14 residues. The CDR3 reads CSVGRRLAYNEQFF. Here the CDR3 DNA reads TGCAGCGTTGGTCGGCGACTAGCGTACAATGAGCAGTTCTTC.

The chain employs TRBV5-1 and TRBJ2-7; D perhaps matches TRBD2 (6 bases). The CDR3 runs to 15 residues. V lost 0 bases to trimming and J lost 2 bases, with 12 bases between them. Germline V gene data show CDR1 as SGHRS and CDR2 as YFSETQ. The CDR3 spells CASSLGWGETYEQYF. CDR3 coding DNA: TGCGCCAGCAGCTTGGGGTGGGGGGAAACCTACGAGCAGTACTTC.

This chain links TRBV5-8 with TRBJ2-5; TRBD2 matches at 7 bases. The CDR3 extends over 16 amino acids. Germline CDR1 SGHTS, CDR2 YDEGEE. Trimming removed 1 base from V and 5 bases from J; junction bases left unmatched: 11. As DNA, the CDR3 is TGTGCCAGCAGCTTGTTTATCCGGGACGGGGGGGAGACCCAGTACTTC. It translates to CASSLFIRDGGETQYF.

The V call is TRBV3-1 (or the pseudogene TRBV3-2), the J call TRBJ1-6; no definite D call. This CDR3 region has 14 residues. Trimming took off 1 base at V and 7 bases at J, with 8 bases between the two ends. The germline CDR1 and CDR2 sequences are LGHDT and YNNKEL (reference sequence). Here the CDR3 DNA reads TGTGCCAGCAGCCAAGGAGGGCAGAATTCACCCCTCCACTTT. Protein: CASSQGGQNSPLHF.

The V and J genes are TRBV7-2 and TRBJ2-1; TRBD1 is a possible D gene (5 bases). V was pared by 4 bases and J by 9 bases, with 19 bases between. This CDR3 has 15 amino acids. CDR1 is SGHTA, CDR2 FQGNSA, per germline. The CDR3 here is CASSSLALTQGEQFF. DNA for the CDR3: TGTGCCAGCAGCTCCCTCGCCTTAACCCAGGGTGAGCAGTTCTTC.

The chain joins TRBV9 to TRBJ1-2, with a tentative D call TRBD1 (5 bases). The CDR3 covers 14 residues. The germline V gene has CDR1 SGDLS and CDR2 YYNGEE. The V gene lost 0 bases and the J gene lost 3 bases, with 9 bases spanning the gap. The DNA for the CDR3 is TGTGCCAGCAGCGTAGATACGGGGGACTATGGCTACACCTTC. It codes for CASSVDTGDYGYTF.

The chain recombines TRBV2 with TRBJ2-2; a possible D gene is TRBD2 (7 bases). With 6 bases removed from V and 3 bases from J, the gap between germline ends came to 11 bases. Germline V gene data show CDR1 as SNHLY and CDR2 as FYNNEI. The CDR3 contains 14 residues. The CDR3 DNA reads TGTGCCAGCAGCCGGGGGGCGGACACCGGGGAGCTGTTTTTT. Residues: CASSRGADTGELFF.

The chain employs TRBV6-4 and TRBJ2-1; 14 nucleotides match TRBD2. With V trimmed by 6 bases and J by 8 bases, 6 bases remained unmatched. The germline CDR1 and CDR2 sequences are MRHNA and SNTAGT. The CDR3 extends over 15 amino acids. The CDR3 region has the DNA TGTGCCAGCAGCATGGGACTAGCGGGAGCCGATGAGCAGTTCTTC. This sequence encodes CASSMGLAGADEQFF.

The rearrangement uses TRBV27 and TRBJ2-1; 9 nucleotides align to TRBD2. The ends lost 1 base at V and 6 bases at J; junction bases unmatched: 1. Germline V gives CDR1 MNHEY, CDR2 SMNVEV (reference sequence). This CDR3 spans 14 amino acids. CDR3 sequence: CASSLLGLANEQFF. In nucleotides, the CDR3 is TGTGCCAGCAGTTTATTGGGACTAGCCAATGAGCAGTTCTTC.

V and J are TRBV4-2 and TRBJ1-5, with D hard to call. The germline gives CDR1 LGHNA, CDR2 YNFKEQ. This CDR3 has 13 amino acids. The V end lost 4 bases, the J end lost 2 bases, and 6 bases lay between the germline ends. The CDR3 DNA is TGTGCCAGCAGCCCCTTCGGCAATCAGCCCCAGCATTTT. The encoded protein is CASSPFGNQPQHF.